The clone carrying this T cell receptor beta chain was counted ten times or more. Each patient came to thyroid surgery without any prior treatment (of any kind). TCRdb redid the clone calls on the PCR reads using MiXCR. The sample includes around 24,000 clones, under 25% of them seen just once. The CDR3 has 14 residues. Germline V lookup: CDR1 SGHRS, CDR2 YFSETQ. V was pared by 4 bases and J by 1 base, with 11 bases between. This sample was taken from a study of metastatic and nonmetastatic thyroid tumors. V gene TRBV5-1 combines with J gene TRBJ1-1; possible D gene TRBD1, 5 bases. Sequencing input: blood. The receptor was isolated from a male donor with papillary thyroid cancer or a benign thyroid nodule (not recorded which). Some clones in this sample may be carry-over from other donors' samples. The CDR3 nucleotides read TGCGCCAGCAGCCGAATGACAGCGAACACTGAAGCTTTCTTT. Encoded protein: CASSRMTANTEAFF.